The clone carrying this T cell receptor beta chain was detected only a few times. Its target is not known. The data are from a study of beta chain features in type 1 diabetes. Study background: Regarding age, gender and cell yields, patients proved similar to healthy donors. Regarding the study as a whole: Type 1 diabetes patients had moderately but significantly shorter TCRB CDR3s in all four CD4+ subsets. Although PCR might favor shorter templates, it would do so equally in patients and controls. Whether HLA type influences TCRB rearrangement remained unresolved here.

Every isolated RNA sample was fully reverse transcribed, so sequencing captured expressed TCRB transcripts. Repertoires were generated with immunoSEQ multiplex PCR, while TCRdb's copy carries only in-frame clones and drops some. The sample contains about 740,000 clones, roughly 12% of which appear only once. Blood was collected once per donor into heparin, averaging around 0.11 L. The length of the CDR3 is 12 residues. Trimming removed 8 bases at V and 0 bases at J, with 8 bases between. The germline CDR1 and CDR2 sequences are MGHDK and SYGVNS. The sequence derives from a man between 18 and 29 years old with type 1 diabetes. Material: naive CD4+ T cells from blood. The rearrangement joins TRBV25-1 to TRBJ2-7; possible D gene TRBD1, 6 bases. The CDR3 reads CASEGHSYEQYF. The CDR3 bases are TGTGCCAGCGAGGGACACTCCTACGAGCAGTACTTC.